This is a list of T cell receptor beta chains from one sample in a study of blood T cell repertoires in COVID-19. TCRdb keeps only in-frame clones here, not all; method: immunoSEQ multiplex PCR. Of over 120,000 clones in the sample, roughly 84% were seen once. The sequencing input was peripheral blood. All receptors derive from a human donor in a cohort sampled during active COVID-19. Each CDR3 is given with its conserved first and last residue. A D gene is named only where the DNA matches it firmly. Clone size, where shown, is once, few, many, or a class for clones that have expanded.

.,.,TRBV27,TRBJ2-5,CASSLWRRGEGETQYF,TGTGCCAGCAGTTTGTGGCGGCGGGGCGAGGGAGAGACCCAGTACTTC
.,.,TRBV28,TRBJ2-4,CASSNLRRGNIQYF,TGTGCCAGCAGCAACTTGAGGAGAGGGAACATTCAGTACTTC
.,.,TRBV5-1,TRBJ2-5,CASSLRVGVYQETQYF,TGCGCCAGCAGCTTGCGGGTCGGGGTGTACCAAGAGACCCAGTACTTC
.,.,TRBV9,TRBJ2-7,CASSGEKDSHSYEQYF,TGTGCCAGCAGCGGGGAGAAGGACAGCCACTCCTACGAGCAGTACTTC
.,.,TRBV15,TRBJ1-1,CATSSDYDRNTEAFF,TGTGCCACCAGCAGTGATTACGACAGGAACACTGAAGCTTTCTTT
TRBD2,.,TRBV30,TRBJ2-1,CAWSLSGGTNEQFF,TGTGCCTGGAGTCTTAGCGGGGGAACCAATGAGCAGTTCTTC
TRBD2,once,TRBV6-5,TRBJ2-1,CASKPGLANNEQFF,TGTGCCAGCAAGCCGGGACTAGCAAACAATGAGCAGTTCTTC
.,.,TRBV6-1,TRBJ2-1,CASSEGASYNEQFF,TGTGCCAGCAGTGAAGGGGCCTCCTACAATGAGCAGTTCTTC
.,.,TRBV7-8,TRBJ1-3,CASSSGASSGNTIYF,TGTGCCAGCAGCTCAGGGGCGTCCTCTGGAAACACCATATATTTT
.,.,TRBV4-1,TRBJ1-1,CASSQGQLNTEAFF,TGCGCCAGCAGCCAAGGGCAGTTGAACACTGAAGCTTTCTTT
TRBD2,.,TRBV4-2,TRBJ2-5,CASSPITSGSIQETQYF,TGTGCCAGCAGCCCCATTACTAGCGGGAGTATCCAAGAGACCCAGTACTTC
.,once,TRBV4-1,TRBJ2-7,CASSQDPGNPYEQYF,TGCGCCAGCAGCCAAGATCCCGGGAACCCCTACGAGCAGTACTTC
TRBD2,.,TRBV19,TRBJ2-5,CASSRRLAQETQYF,TGTGCCAGTAGTAGAAGACTAGCCCAAGAGACCCAGTACTTC
TRBD2,.,TRBV5-1,TRBJ2-7,CASSLAGGTSSSYEQYF,TGCGCCAGCAGCTTGGCTGGAGGGACTAGCAGCTCCTACGAGCAGTACTTC
TRBD1,.,TRBV6-6,TRBJ1-5,CASSPTGGYGYSNQPQHF,TGTGCCAGCAGTCCGACAGGGGGTTACGGGTATAGCAATCAGCCCCAGCATTTT
TRBD1,.,TRBV6-5,TRBJ1-5,CASSRTGSSNQPQHF,TGTGCCAGCAGTCGGACAGGGTCTAGCAATCAGCCCCAGCATTTT
TRBD1,once,TRBV6-5,TRBJ2-4,CASSKSWTGGIQYF,TGTGCCAGCAGTAAATCGTGGACAGGTGGCATTCAGTACTTC
TRBD2,.,TRBV7-2,TRBJ2-5,CASSPRLAGRETQYF,TGTGCCAGCAGCCCCCGACTAGCGGGGAGAGAGACCCAGTACTTC
.,.,TRBV3-1/TRBV3-2,TRBJ2-1,CASSQGREVLRLEFF,TGTGCCAGCAGCCAAGGCAGGGAGGTACTACGGTTGGAGTTCTTC
.,.,TRBV6-1,TRBJ1-1,CASSELSEAFF,TGTGCCAGCAGTGAATTATCCGAAGCTTTCTTT
.,.,TRBV19,TRBJ1-2,CASSIEAGRHYGYTF,TGTGCCAGTAGTATAGAGGCAGGGAGGCACTATGGCTACACCTTC
TRBD2,.,TRBV7-9,TRBJ2-5,CASSPRLAGVETQYF,TGTGCCAGCAGCCCTAGGCTAGCGGGAGTGGAGACCCAGTACTTC
TRBD2,.,TRBV6-5,TRBJ2-5,CASSQTSGGAETQYF,TGTGCCAGCAGTCAGACTAGCGGGGGGGCTGAGACCCAGTACTTC
.,.,TRBV7-2,TRBJ2-7,CASSATDYEQYF,TGTGCCAGCAGCGCCACAGACTACGAGCAGTACTTC
TRBD1,.,TRBV5-1,TRBJ1-1,CASQGVGTEAFF,TGCGCCAGTCAGGGGGTGGGCACTGAAGCTTTCTTT
.,.,TRBV28,TRBJ1-5,CASRATRGFNQPQHF,TGTGCCAGCAGGGCCACCAGGGGTTTCAATCAGCCCCAGCATTTT
TRBD1,.,TRBV27,TRBJ1-1,CASSLRPGQGAWNTEAFF,TGTGCCAGCAGTTTACGCCCGGGACAGGGGGCCTGGAACACTGAAGCTTTCTTT
.,.,TRBV5-6,TRBJ1-1,CASSPDGVGDTEAFF,TGTGCCAGCAGCCCCGATGGCGTTGGAGACACTGAAGCTTTCTTT
.,.,TRBV6-5,TRBJ1-5,CASSSYRGAQPQHF,TGTGCCAGCAGTTCTTACCGGGGGGCTCAGCCCCAGCATTTT
.,.,TRBV19,TRBJ2-5,CASSTPRGYQETQYF,TGTGCCAGTAGTACCCCAAGGGGCTACCAAGAGACCCAGTACTTC
.,.,TRBV6-6,TRBJ1-4,CASSSAGGINEKLFF,TGTGCCAGCAGTTCGGCCGGGGGTATTAATGAAAAACTGTTTTTT
TRBD2,.,TRBV3-1/TRBV3-2,TRBJ2-2,CASSQEPGLVMAGELFF,TGTGCCAGCAGCCAAGAGCCGGGACTAGTCATGGCCGGGGAGCTGTTTTTT
.,.,TRBV28,TRBJ1-6,CASSLVGEIVKNSPLHF,TGTGCCAGCAGTTTAGTCGGGGAAATCGTGAAGAATTCACCCCTCCACTTT
TRBD2,.,TRBV5-8,TRBJ2-2,CASSTFSGGAGELFF,TGTGCCAGCAGCACCTTCTCCGGGGGGGCCGGGGAGCTGTTTTTT
.,few,TRBV21-1,TRBJ1-2,CASPDQWARDRVNYGYTF,TGTGCCAGCCCTGATCAATGGGCCAGGGACAGGGTGAACTATGGCTACACCTTC
TRBD2,.,TRBV12-3/TRBV12-4,TRBJ2-1,CASSPQTSGRFF,TGTGCCAGCAGTCCCCAGACTAGCGGGCGGTTCTTC
.,.,TRBV5-8,TRBJ1-3,CALGRVDGNTIYF,TGTGCCTTGGGCAGGGTCGACGGAAACACCATATATTTT
TRBD1,many,TRBV5-1,TRBJ1-3,CASSWTDRENTIYF,TGCGCCAGCAGCTGGACGGACAGGGAAAACACCATATATTTT
.,.,TRBV7-8,TRBJ2-6,CASSKQGAGANVLTF,TGTGCCAGCAGCAAACAGGGCGCTGGGGCCAACGTCCTGACTTTC
.,.,TRBV6-6,TRBJ2-5,CASSYLAGVGQETQYF,TGTGCCAGCAGTTACCTGGCAGGGGTCGGCCAAGAGACCCAGTACTTC
.,.,TRBV4-1,TRBJ1-3,CASSQDVVIGYTIYF,TGCGCCAGCAGCCAAGACGTCGTTATCGGTTACACCATATATTTT
TRBD1,.,TRBV7-2,TRBJ2-7,CASRRDRTSYEQYF,TGTGCCAGCAGACGGGACAGGACTTCCTACGAGCAGTACTTC
.,.,TRBV19,TRBJ2-2,CASSLVSGGTGELFF,TGTGCCAGTAGTTTAGTTTCAGGGGGGACCGGGGAGCTGTTTTTT
.,.,TRBV2,TRBJ2-7,CASRDYYEQYF,TGTGCCAGCAGGGACTATTACGAGCAGTACTTC
.,.,TRBV6-6,TRBJ1-4,CASSYRITGIGEKLFF,TGTGCCAGCAGTTACCGAATCACAGGGATAGGTGAAAAACTGTTTTTT
TRBD2,.,TRBV28,TRBJ2-2,CASSPVRGGARGTGELFF,TGTGCCAGCAGCCCGGTTCGGGGGGGCGCGAGGGGAACCGGGGAGCTGTTTTTT
TRBD1,.,TRBV18,TRBJ2-1,CASSPRTGSSYNEQFF,TGTGCCAGCTCACCCCGGACAGGGAGCTCCTACAATGAGCAGTTCTTC
.,.,TRBV7-4,TRBJ1-5,CASSLESNRINQPQHF,TGTGCCAGCAGCTTAGAGTCGAACAGGATCAATCAGCCCCAGCATTTT
TRBD2,once,TRBV28,TRBJ2-3,CASSPPPFSGGASDTQYF,TGTGCCAGCAGTCCCCCGCCTTTTAGCGGGGGGGCATCAGATACGCAGTATTTT
.,.,TRBV10-1,TRBJ2-5,CASSESGGETQYF,TGCGCCAGCAGTGAGTCGGGGGGAGAGACCCAGTACTTC
TRBD2,.,TRBV25-1,TRBJ2-2,CASSVAGANTGELFF,TGTGCCAGCAGTGTCGCGGGAGCTAACACCGGGGAGCTGTTTTTT
.,.,TRBV21-1,TRBJ2-5,CASSKWRGNLQETQYF,TGTGCCAGCAGCAAATGGAGAGGGAATCTTCAAGAGACCCAGTACTTC